The 10 T cell receptor beta chains listed next were all sequenced from one sample in a study of T-cell reconstitution after alpha-beta-depleted transplantation in children. Using unique molecular identifiers, the investigators prepared the TCRbeta library. TCRdb processed the PCR reads anew with MiXCR; each CDR3 protein has one entry. The sample shows nearly 400,000 distinct CDR3 sequences, 20% of them seen only once. Sequenced here: PBMCs from the stem cell graft donor, sampled from the stem cell graft. The receptors stem from a human donor who donated a stem cell graft to a child with acute myeloid leukemia.

CDR3 region: CASSLGQGITEQYF. CDR3 coding DNA: TGCGCCAGCAGCTTGGGACAGGGAATTACGGAGCAGTACTTC. The chain carries TRBV5-1 and TRBJ2-7; 7 positions agree with TRBD1. Per the germline V gene, CDR1 is SGHRS and CDR2 is YFSETQ. Trimming took 0 bases from V and 7 from J; bases not matched to a gene: 7. This CDR3 comprises 14 residues. The variable domain in full, with the rest retrieved from reference TRBV5-1 and TRBJ2-7, is KAGVTQTPRYLIKTRGQQVTLSCSPISGHRSVSWYQQTPGQGLQFLFEYFSETQRNKGNFPGRFSGRQFSNSRSEMNVSTLELGDSALYLCASSLGQGITEQYFGPGTRLTVT.

The chain recombines TRBV20-1 with TRBJ2-1; TRBD2 matches at 8 bases. Germline trimming cut 5 bases from V and 6 bases from J; bases unmatched to any gene: 12. Per germline, CDR1 DFQATT and CDR2 SNEGSKA (reference sequence). The CDR3 contains 15 residues. CDR3 sequence reads: CSACERERALNEQFF. The CDR3, as DNA: TGCAGTGCTTGCGAGCGGGAGCGAGCCCTCAATGAGCAGTTCTTC.

This clonotype appeared many times. The rearrangement uses TRBV5-5 and TRBJ1-6; a weak D match, TRBD1 (6 bases). CDR3 size: 15 residues. The germline CDR1 and CDR2 sequences are SGHKS and YYEKEE (reference sequence). Deletions cut 3 bases from V and 8 bases from J, with 15 bases between. Written as DNA, the CDR3 is TGTGCCAGCAGCTCCGACAGGAACCGGGATTCACCCCTCCACTTT. Protein: CASSSDRNRDSPLHF.

The CDR3 sequence is CASRTSGVYEQYF. The CDR3 DNA follows: TGCGCCAGTCGGACTAGCGGGGTCTACGAGCAGTACTTC. The chain joins TRBV5-1 to TRBJ2-7, with TRBD2 matching over 12 bases. Germline V gene sequence: CDR1 SGHRS, CDR2 YFSETQ. This CDR3 comprises 13 residues. Losses at the gene ends were 8 bases for V and 3 bases for J; bases not matched to a gene: 3.

In its sample, this clonotype was seen many times. The chain is built from TRBV12-3 or TRBV12-4 and TRBJ2-7; the match to TRBD1 covers 7 bases. This CDR3 is 14 amino acids long. V lost 6 bases, J lost 5 bases, and 10 bases stayed unmatched. The CDR3 spells CASSLDHTGDEQYF. DNA of the CDR3: TGTGCCAGCAGCTTGGATCACACAGGGGACGAGCAGTACTTC.

This chain links TRBV27 with TRBJ2-7; D may be TRBD2 (6 bases). Deletions cut 2 bases from V and 2 bases from J, with 16 bases between. The CDR3 sequence is 16 residues long. The germline V gene has CDR1 MNHEY and CDR2 SMNVEV (reference sequence). The CDR3 reads CASSLGREKLTYEQYF. CDR3 DNA sequence: TGTGCCAGCAGTTTAGGTCGGGAGAAACTAACCTACGAGCAGTACTTC.

At least ten counts were recorded for this clonotype. The chain is built from TRBV27 and TRBJ2-7; D gene uncertain. The germline CDR1 and CDR2 sequences are MNHEY and SMNVEV (reference sequence). The CDR3 spans 13 residues. V dropped 0 bases and J dropped 0 bases, with 3 bases sitting between them. In DNA form, the CDR3 reads TGTGCCAGCAGTTTATCCCGCTCCTACGAGCAGTACTTC. Amino acids: CASSLSRSYEQYF.

V is TRBV5-1 and J is TRBJ2-3; D tentatively fits TRBD1 or TRBD2 (7 bases each). Germline CDR1 SGHRS, CDR2 YFSETQ. The CDR3 loop spans 15 amino acids. The V end lost 2 bases, the J end lost 3 bases, and 13 bases lay between the germline ends. The CDR3 protein is CASSFLQGGTDTQYF. For the CDR3, the DNA is TGCGCCAGCAGCTTTTTGCAGGGGGGGACAGATACGCAGTATTTT.

This rearrangement joins TRBV5-1 to TRBJ2-3, with TRBD2 as a possible D gene (6 bases). This CDR3 contains 16 residues. V was cut by 0 bases and J by 3 bases, with 14 bases left in between. In germline, CDR1 is SGHRS, CDR2 YFSETQ. The CDR3: CASSLDEAGATDTQYF. CDR3 nucleotides: TGCGCCAGCAGCTTGGACGAAGCGGGTGCGACAGATACGCAGTATTTT.

The chain recombines TRBV7-2 with TRBJ1-5; 12 bases map to TRBD1. V shed 5 bases, J shed 6 bases, and the junction held 5 bases outside the gene matches. Germline loops: CDR1 SGHTA, CDR2 FQGNSA. The CDR3 has 15 amino acids. The CDR3 loop is CASSIGTGGPQPQHF. In DNA, the CDR3 is TGTGCCAGCAGCATAGGGACAGGGGGCCCTCAGCCCCAGCATTTT.